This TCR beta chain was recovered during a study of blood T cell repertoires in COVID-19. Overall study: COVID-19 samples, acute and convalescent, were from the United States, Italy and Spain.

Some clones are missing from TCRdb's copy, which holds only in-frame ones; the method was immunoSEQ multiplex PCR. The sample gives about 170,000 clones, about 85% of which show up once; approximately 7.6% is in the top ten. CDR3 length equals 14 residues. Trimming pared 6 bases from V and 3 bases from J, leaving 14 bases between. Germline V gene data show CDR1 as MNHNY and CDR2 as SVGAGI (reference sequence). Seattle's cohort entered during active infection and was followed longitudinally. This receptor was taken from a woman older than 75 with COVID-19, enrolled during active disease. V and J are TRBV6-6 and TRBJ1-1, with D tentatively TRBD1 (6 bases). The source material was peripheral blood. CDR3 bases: TGTGCCAGCAGAATAACAGGGCCTGACACTGAAGCTTTCTTT. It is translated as CASRITGPDTEAFF.